This T cell receptor (beta chain) was sequenced during a study of PD-1 blockade in classical Hodgkin lymphoma. Each patient experienced a relapse that followed autologous stem cell transplantation, and brentuximab vedotin exposure varied. V was pared by 0 bases and J by 8 bases, with 19 bases between. The V gene's germline CDR1 is MNHEY and CDR2 SMNVEV (reference sequence). CDR3 length: 17 residues. Regarding this clone: Its cognate antigen is unknown.

The repertoire was sequenced with immunoSEQ multiplex PCR; TCRdb's copy has only in-frame clones and lacks some. Seen here are nearly 55,000 clones, 65% to 85% observed once, and the top ten hold 16%. The study's findings and limits: Healthy donors were reported to have higher baseline TCR diversity than newly diagnosed patients.

This chain joins TRBV27 and TRBJ1-4; the D is unclear. Specimen: peripheral blood mononuclear cells (PBMCs), collected at baseline. The TCR comes from a human donor with classical Hodgkin lymphoma. The CDR3 here is CASSLSWPGPVSEKLFF. The DNA for the CDR3 is TGTGCCAGCAGTTTATCGTGGCCTGGGCCAGTGTCGGAAAAACTGTTTTTT.